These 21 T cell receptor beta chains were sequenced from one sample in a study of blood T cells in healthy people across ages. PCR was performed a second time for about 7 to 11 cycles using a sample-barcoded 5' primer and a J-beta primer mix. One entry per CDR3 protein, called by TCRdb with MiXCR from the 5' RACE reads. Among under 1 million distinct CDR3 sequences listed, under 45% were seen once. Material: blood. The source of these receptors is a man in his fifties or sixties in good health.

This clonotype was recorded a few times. In nucleotides, the CDR3 is TGTGCCACCAGCAGAGATAGAGGGGTGATTGGCGAGCAGTACTTC. It is translated as CATSRDRGVIGEQYF. This chain joins TRBV15 and TRBJ2-7; TRBD1 or TRBD2 may be the D gene (5 bases each). Germline CDR1 and CDR2: LNHNV and YYDKDF (reference sequence). CDR3 length: 15 residues. Trimming took 0 bases from V and 6 from J, leaving 15 bases between them.

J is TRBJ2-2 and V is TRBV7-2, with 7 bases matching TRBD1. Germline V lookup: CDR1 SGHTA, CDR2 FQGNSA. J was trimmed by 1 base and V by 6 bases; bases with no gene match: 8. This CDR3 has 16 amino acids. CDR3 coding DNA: TGTGCCAGCAGTCCTAGGGGGCCCCTGAACACCGGGGAGCTGTTTTTT. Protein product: CASSPRGPLNTGELFF.

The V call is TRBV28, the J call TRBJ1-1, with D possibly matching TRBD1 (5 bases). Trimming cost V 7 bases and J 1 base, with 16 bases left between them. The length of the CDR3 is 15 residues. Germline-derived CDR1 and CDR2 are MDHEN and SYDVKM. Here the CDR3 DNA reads TGTGCCAGCAACGAAAAGGCGGGGCAGAACACTGAAGCTTTCTTT. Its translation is CASNEKAGQNTEAFF.

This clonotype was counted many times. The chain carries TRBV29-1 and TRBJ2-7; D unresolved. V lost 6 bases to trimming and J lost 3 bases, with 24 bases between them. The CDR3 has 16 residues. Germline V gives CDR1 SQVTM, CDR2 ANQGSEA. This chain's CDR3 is CSVPIRSGFPGYEQYF. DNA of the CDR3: TGCAGCGTCCCTATAAGGTCGGGCTTCCCTGGCTACGAGCAGTACTTC.

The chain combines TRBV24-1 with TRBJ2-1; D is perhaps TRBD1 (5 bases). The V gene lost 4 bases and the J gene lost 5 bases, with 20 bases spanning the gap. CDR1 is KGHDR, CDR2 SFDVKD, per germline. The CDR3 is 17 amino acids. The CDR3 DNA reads TGTGCCACCAGTGAGAGTCCCGGACACGGGTCAGACAATGAGCAGTTCTTC. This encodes CATSESPGHGSDNEQFF.

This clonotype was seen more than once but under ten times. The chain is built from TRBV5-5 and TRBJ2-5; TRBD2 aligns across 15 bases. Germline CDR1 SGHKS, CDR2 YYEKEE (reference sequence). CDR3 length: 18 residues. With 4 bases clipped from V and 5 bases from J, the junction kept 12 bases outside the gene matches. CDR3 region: CASSTGTSGGSREETQYF. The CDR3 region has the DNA TGTGCCAGCAGCACGGGGACTAGCGGGGGGAGCCGAGAGGAGACCCAGTACTTC.

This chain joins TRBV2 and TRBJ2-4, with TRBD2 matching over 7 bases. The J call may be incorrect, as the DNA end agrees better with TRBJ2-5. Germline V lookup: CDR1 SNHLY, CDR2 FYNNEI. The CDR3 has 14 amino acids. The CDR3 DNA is TGTGCCAGCAATCTAGCGGCAATTCAAGAGACCCAGTACTTC. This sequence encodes CASNLAAIQETQYF.

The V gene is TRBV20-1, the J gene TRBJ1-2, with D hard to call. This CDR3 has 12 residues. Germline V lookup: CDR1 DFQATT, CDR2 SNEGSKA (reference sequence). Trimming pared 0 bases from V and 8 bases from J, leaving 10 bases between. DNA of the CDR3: TGCAGTGCTAGAGATCTGACCGAGGGCTACACCTTC. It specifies CSARDLTEGYTF.

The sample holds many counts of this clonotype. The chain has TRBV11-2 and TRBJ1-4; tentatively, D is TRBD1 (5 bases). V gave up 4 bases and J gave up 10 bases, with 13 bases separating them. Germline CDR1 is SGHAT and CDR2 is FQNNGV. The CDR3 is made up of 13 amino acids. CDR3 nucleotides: TGTGCCAGCAGCTGGGACGGTGCCGTAAAACTGTTTTTT. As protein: CASSWDGAVKLFF. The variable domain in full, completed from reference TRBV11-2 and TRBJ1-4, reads EAGVAQSPRYKIIEKRQSVAFWCNPISGHATLYWYQQILGQGPKLLIQFQNNGVVDDSQLPKDRFSAERLKGVDSTLKIQPAKLEDSAVYLCASSWDGAVKLFFGSGTQLSVL.

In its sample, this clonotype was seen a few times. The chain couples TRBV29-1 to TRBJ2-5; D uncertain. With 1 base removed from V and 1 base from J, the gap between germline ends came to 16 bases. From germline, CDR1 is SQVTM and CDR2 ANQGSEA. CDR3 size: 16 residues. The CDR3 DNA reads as TGCAGCGTTGAAGGTGGGGTCTTCGGCCCCCAAGAGACCCAGTACTTC. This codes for CSVEGGVFGPQETQYF. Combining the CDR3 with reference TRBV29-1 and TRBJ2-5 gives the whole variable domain SAVISQKPSRDICQRGTSLTIQCQVDSQVTMMFWYRQQPGQSLTLIATANQGSEATYESGFVIDKFPISRPNLTFSTLTVSNMSPEDSSIYLCSVEGGVFGPQETQYFGPGTRLLVL.

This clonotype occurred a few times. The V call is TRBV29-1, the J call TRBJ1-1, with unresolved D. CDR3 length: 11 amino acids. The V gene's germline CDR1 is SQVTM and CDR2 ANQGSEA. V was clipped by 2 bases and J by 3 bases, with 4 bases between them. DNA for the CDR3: TGCAGCGTTGAACGGTACACTGAAGCTTTCTTT. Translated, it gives CSVERYTEAFF.

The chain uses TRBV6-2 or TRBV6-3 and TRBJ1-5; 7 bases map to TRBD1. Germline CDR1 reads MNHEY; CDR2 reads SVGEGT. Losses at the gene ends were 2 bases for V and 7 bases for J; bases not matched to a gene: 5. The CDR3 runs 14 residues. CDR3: CASSYAAGGQPQHF. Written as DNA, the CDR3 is TGTGCCAGCAGTTACGCGGCAGGGGGGCAGCCCCAGCATTTT.

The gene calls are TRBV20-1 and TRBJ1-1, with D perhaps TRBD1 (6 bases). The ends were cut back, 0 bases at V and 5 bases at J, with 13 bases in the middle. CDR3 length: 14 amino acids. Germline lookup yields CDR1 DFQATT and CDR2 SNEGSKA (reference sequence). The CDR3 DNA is TGCAGTGCTAGAGACCCGTGGGGGGCGACTGAAGCTTTCTTT. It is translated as CSARDPWGATEAFF.

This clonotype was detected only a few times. CDR3 in amino acids: CSKRSGGGSTDTQYF. The CDR3 nucleotides read TGCAGCAAACGTAGCGGGGGGGGGAGCACAGATACGCAGTATTTT. This chain uses TRBV20-1 with TRBJ2-3; TRBD2 matches 11 bases. The CDR3 has 15 amino acids. Germline V gene sequence: CDR1 DFQATT, CDR2 SNEGSKA (reference sequence).

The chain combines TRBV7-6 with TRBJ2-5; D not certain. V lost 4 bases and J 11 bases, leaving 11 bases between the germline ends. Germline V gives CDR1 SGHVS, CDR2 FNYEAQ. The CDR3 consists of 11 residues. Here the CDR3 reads CASSSSLGQYF. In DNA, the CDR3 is TGTGCCAGCAGCTCCTCCCTAGGGCAGTACTTC.

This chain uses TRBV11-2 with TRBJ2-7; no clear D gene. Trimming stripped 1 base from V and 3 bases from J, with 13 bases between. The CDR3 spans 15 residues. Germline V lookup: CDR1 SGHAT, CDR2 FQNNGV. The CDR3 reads CASSLVLGSSYEQYF. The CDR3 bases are TGTGCCAGCAGCTTAGTACTGGGAAGCAGCTACGAGCAGTACTTC.

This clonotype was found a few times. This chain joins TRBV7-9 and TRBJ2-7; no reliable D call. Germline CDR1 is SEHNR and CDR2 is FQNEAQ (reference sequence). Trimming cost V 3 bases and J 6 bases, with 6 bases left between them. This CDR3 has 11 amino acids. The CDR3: CASSFSGEQYF. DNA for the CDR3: TGTGCCAGCAGCTTTAGTGGCGAGCAGTACTTC.

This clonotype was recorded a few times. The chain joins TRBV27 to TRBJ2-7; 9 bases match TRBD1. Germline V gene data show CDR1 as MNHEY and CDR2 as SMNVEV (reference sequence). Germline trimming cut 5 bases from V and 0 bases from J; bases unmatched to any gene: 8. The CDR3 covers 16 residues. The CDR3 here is CASSKLGQGSSYEQYF. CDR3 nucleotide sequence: TGTGCCAGCAGTAAACTGGGACAGGGAAGCTCCTACGAGCAGTACTTC.

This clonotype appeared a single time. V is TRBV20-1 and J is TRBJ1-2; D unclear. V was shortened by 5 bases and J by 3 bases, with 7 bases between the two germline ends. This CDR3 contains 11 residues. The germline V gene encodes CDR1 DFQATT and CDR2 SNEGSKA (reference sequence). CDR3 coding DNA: TGCAGTGCTGGTCAGGACTATGGCTACACCTTC. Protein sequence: CSAGQDYGYTF.

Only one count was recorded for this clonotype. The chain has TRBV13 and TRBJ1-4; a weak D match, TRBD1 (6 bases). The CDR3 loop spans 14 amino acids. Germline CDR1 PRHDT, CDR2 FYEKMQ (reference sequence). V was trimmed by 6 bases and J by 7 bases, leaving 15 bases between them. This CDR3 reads CASRHTGFGEKLFF. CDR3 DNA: TGTGCCAGCAGGCATACAGGGTTTGGTGAAAAACTGTTTTTT.

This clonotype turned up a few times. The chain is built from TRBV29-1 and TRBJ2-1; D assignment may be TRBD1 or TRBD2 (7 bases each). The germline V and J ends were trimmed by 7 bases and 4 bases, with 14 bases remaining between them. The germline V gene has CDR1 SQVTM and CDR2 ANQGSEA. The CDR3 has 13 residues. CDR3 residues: CSGGGQLYNEQFF. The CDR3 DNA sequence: TGCAGCGGGGGGGGACAGTTGTACAATGAGCAGTTCTTC.